This T cell receptor beta chain is drawn from a study of T cell responses to AZD1222 COVID-19 vaccine. Study-wide background: Second doses at about 4 or about 12 weeks were pooled. Study outcomes and limitations: Vaccination with two AZD1222 doses was followed by a rise in Spike-specific TCR breadth and depth. Baseline seropositivity occurred in only six AZD1222 recipients. Distributed over spike, vaccine-associated CD4 TCRs predominated at 160-218 and 743-854.

Looked up from germline, CDR1 is SNHLY and CDR2 is FYNNEI. The CDR3 contains 15 residues. Trimming cost V 2 bases and J 1 base, with 11 bases left between them. Only in-frame clones appear in the TCRdb table, and some are missing; sequencing was by immunoSEQ multiplex PCR. The table records 120,000 to 150,000 clones, about nine tenths of them present only once. Worth noting for this clone: No antigen is known for it.

Sequences were derived from peripheral blood, sampled on day 0 of AZD1222 vaccination. This chain connects TRBV2 to TRBJ1-2; D gene uncertain. The TCR sequence derives from an adult in good health. As DNA, the CDR3 is TGTGCCAGCAGTGAATCCGTCGCCAGTAACTATGGCTACACCTTC. It translates to CASSESVASNYGYTF.